This T cell receptor (beta chain) was found in a study of T cell changes during pregnancy in multiple sclerosis (dated by TCRdb to about 2019). At the level of the whole study: In women with multiple sclerosis, the researchers looked at how the T cell repertoire shifted as pregnancy progressed.

A distance of 14 bases separates the germline ends of V and J, which lose 4 bases and 4 bases respectively. Its CDR3 holds 15 amino acids, cysteine through phenylalanine. CDR3 DNA only is kept here, 45 bases in frame from base 1. CDR1 is given as MNHEY and CDR2 as SVGAGI, both from the germline V gene. As for this clone: This clone's antigen is unknown. Base qualities are not provided; no much larger clone lies one nucleotide away.

Receptor amplification or capture employed the immunoSEQ multiplex PCR assay. TCRdb re-hosts the immuneACCESS table, in-frame sequences only. Its copies lack some clones; in the studies checked, an unresolved V gene accounts for under half of them, and the cause for the rest is not known. Here the sample has approximately 70,000 clones; 94% occur a single time. 0.11% to 0.15% of the sample rests with the top ten. The sample here was CD4+ T cells from peripheral blood mononuclear cells, taken after pregnancy. This sequence uses TRBV6-5 and TRBJ2-1; the D gene is perhaps TRBD2, from 5 matching bases. The sequence was collected from a female donor with multiple sclerosis, enrolled in a pregnancy study. The DNA sequence is TGTGCCAGCAGTTCGTCGGGGTTCACTTACAATGAGCAGTTCTTC. Translated, it gives CASSSSGFTYNEQFF.